These 26 T cell receptor beta chains originate from one sample sequenced in a study of blood T cell repertoires in COVID-19. TCRdb's copy holds only in-frame clones and misses some; the assay was immunoSEQ multiplex PCR. The sample includes over 60,000 clones, approximately 80% seen only once; the top ten take approximately 10%. Specimen: peripheral blood. These receptors all come from a human donor in a cohort sampled during active COVID-19.

The chain links TRBV5-5 to TRBJ1-1; a possible D gene is TRBD1 (6 bases). V was pared by 1 base and J by 1 base, with 17 bases between. The CDR3 sequence is 17 residues long. Germline-derived CDR1 and CDR2 are SGHKS and YYEKEE (reference sequence). CDR3 in amino acids: CASSLSQGLNRNTEAFF. In DNA form, the CDR3 reads TGTGCCAGCAGCTTGAGTCAGGGGCTCAACCGGAACACTGAAGCTTTCTTT.

The V gene is TRBV28, the J gene TRBJ1-1; the D gene is possibly TRBD1 (5 bases). The CDR3 is made up of 14 amino acids. Germline assignment: CDR1 MDHEN and CDR2 SYDVKM. Between the trimmed V and J ends, which lost 3 bases and 3 bases, there was a span of 11 bases. The CDR3 DNA is TGTGCCAGCAGTTTCGGGGGAGGGGACACTGAAGCTTTCTTT. Residues: CASSFGGGDTEAFF.

The chain combines TRBV18 with TRBJ2-7, with a possible D match to TRBD2 (6 bases). The germline V gene has CDR1 KGHSH and CDR2 LQKENI. V was shortened by 3 bases and J by 1 base, with 10 bases between the two germline ends. This CDR3 is built from 14 residues. The CDR3, as DNA: TGTGCCAGCTCACCCGGGGGACCTTCCTACGAGCAGTACTTC. It encodes CASSPGGPSYEQYF.

CDR3 in DNA: TGTGCCAGCAGCACTAACGGGGCAGCGGGAGACTTCACAGATACGCAGTATTTT. Amino acid sequence: CASSTNGAAGDFTDTQYF. The genes are TRBV21-1 and TRBJ2-3; the table's TRBD2 call for D was not verified on the DNA. TRBV21-1 is shown as a pseudogene. The CDR3 is 18 amino acids.

The V gene is TRBV5-1, the J gene TRBJ2-7; TRBD2 matches 9 bases. CDR3 size: 14 residues. Germline assignment: CDR1 SGHRS and CDR2 YFSETQ. Trimming removed 0 bases from V and 5 bases from J; junction bases left unmatched: 3. Here the CDR3 reads CASSLVAGVHEQYF. In nucleotides, the CDR3 is TGCGCCAGCAGCTTGGTAGCGGGGGTCCACGAGCAGTACTTC. Full variable domain (remainder filled in from reference TRBV5-1 and TRBJ2-7): KAGVTQTPRYLIKTRGQQVTLSCSPISGHRSVSWYQQTPGQGLQFLFEYFSETQRNKGNFPGRFSGRQFSNSRSEMNVSTLELGDSALYLCASSLVAGVHEQYFGPGTRLTVT.

The chain has TRBV11-2 and TRBJ1-1; D possibly corresponds to TRBD1 (6 bases). Trimming pared 5 bases from V and 2 bases from J, leaving 9 bases between. Germline values: CDR1 SGHAT, CDR2 FQNNGV. This CDR3 comprises 13 residues. CDR3 sequence reads: CASSQDRNTEAFF. The CDR3 nucleotides are TGTGCCAGCAGCCAGGACAGAAACACTGAAGCTTTCTTT.

This chain links TRBV27 with TRBJ1-5; D not resolved. Germline CDR1 and CDR2: MNHEY and SMNVEV (reference sequence). This CDR3 has 13 residues. The ends were cut back, 7 bases at V and 8 bases at J, with 15 bases in the middle. CDR3 sequence: CASTPSPGKPQHF. CDR3 sequence (DNA): TGTGCCAGCACCCCTTCGCCCGGGAAGCCCCAGCATTTT.

This rearrangement joins TRBV25-1 to TRBJ2-3; 7 positions agree with TRBD1. The CDR3 is 14 amino acids. V lost 11 bases, J lost 0 bases, and 8 bases stayed unmatched. In germline, CDR1 is MGHDK, CDR2 SYGVNS. The CDR3 protein is CAVRTGVSTDTQYF. CDR3 sequence (DNA): TGTGCCGTCCGCACAGGGGTCAGCACAGATACGCAGTATTTT.

The rearrangement links TRBV28 to TRBJ2-7, with D unresolved. The CDR3 is made up of 14 amino acids. Germline V CDR1 and CDR2: MDHEN, SYDVKM. V was shortened by 6 bases and J by 2 bases, with 14 bases between the two germline ends. Here the CDR3 reads CASRAHDLTYEQYF. CDR3 DNA sequence: TGTGCCAGCAGGGCTCACGATCTTACCTACGAGCAGTACTTC.

This chain connects TRBV18 to TRBJ2-5; the match to TRBD2 covers 7 bases. V dropped 0 bases and J dropped 4; count of bases not matched to a gene: 8. The CDR3 covers 16 residues. Looked up from germline, CDR1 is KGHSH and CDR2 is LQKENI. The CDR3 loop reads CASSPPGISGGETQYF. DNA of the CDR3: TGTGCCAGCTCACCACCGGGGATTTCGGGAGGAGAGACCCAGTACTTC. The full variable domain, completed using reference TRBV18 and TRBJ2-5, is NAGVMQNPRHLVRRRGQEARLRCSPMKGHSHVYWYRQLPEEGLKFMVYLQKENIIDESGMPKERFSAEFPKEGPSILRIQQVVRGDSAAYFCASSPPGISGGETQYFGPGTRLLVL.

This chain joins TRBV30 and TRBJ2-3, with a possible D match to TRBD1 (6 bases). Germline V gene lookup returns CDR1 GTSNPN and CDR2 SVGIG (reference sequence). Trimming removed 3 bases from V and 3 bases from J, with 10 bases in between. The CDR3 covers 13 residues. CDR3 sequence reads: CAWRGAATDTQYF. In DNA, the CDR3 is TGTGCCTGGAGGGGGGCCGCGACAGATACGCAGTATTTT. The variable domain in full, with the rest retrieved from reference TRBV30 and TRBJ2-3, is SQTIHQWPATLVQPVGSPLSLECTVEGTSNPNLYWYRQAAGRGLQLLFYSVGIGQISSEVPQNLSASRPQDRQFILSSKKLLLSDSGFYLCAWRGAATDTQYFGPGTRLTVL.

The chain joins TRBV4-1 to TRBJ2-2; D uncertain. This CDR3 has 15 amino acids. Trimming left V 4 bases short and J 0 bases short, with 9 bases between. CDR1 is MGHRA, CDR2 YSYEKL, per germline. CDR3 loop: CASSLFTANTGELFF. DNA of the CDR3: TGCGCCAGCAGCCTCTTTACAGCGAACACCGGGGAGCTGTTTTTT.

This sequence joins TRBV4-1 and TRBJ1-6; the match to TRBD1 covers 8 bases. The J segment lost 3 bases and the V segment lost 1 base, leaving 2 bases of the junction unmatched. Germline loops: CDR1 MGHRA, CDR2 YSYEKL. The CDR3 runs 16 residues. This CDR3 is CASSQGGQVYNSPLHF. The CDR3 DNA reads as TGCGCCAGCAGCCAAGGGGGACAGGTCTATAATTCACCCCTCCACTTT.

The chain recombines TRBV6-2 or TRBV6-3 with TRBJ1-1, with 8 bases fitting TRBD1. Germline V lookup: CDR1 MNHEY, CDR2 SVGEGT. After removal of 0 bases from V and 5 bases from J, the junction contained 11 bases not matched to a gene. This CDR3 comprises 17 residues. DNA for the CDR3: TGTGCCAGCAGTTACTCGACTCGACAGGGGATTTGGACTGAAGCTTTCTTT. It yields the protein CASSYSTRQGIWTEAFF.

The chain carries TRBV12-3 or TRBV12-4 and TRBJ1-4; no firm D call. This CDR3 has 13 amino acids. V lost 6 bases and J lost 4, with 9 bases in between. CDR3 sequence (DNA): TGTGCCAGCAGCCGATTAGATAATGAAAAACTGTTTTTT. Encoded protein: CASSRLDNEKLFF.

The rearrangement uses TRBV5-1 and TRBJ2-1; possible D gene TRBD1, 5 bases. The CDR3 has 15 residues. Germline loops: CDR1 SGHRS, CDR2 YFSETQ. Trimming removed 2 bases at V and 2 bases at J, with 11 bases between. This chain's CDR3 is CASSFFDSTYNEQFF. DNA for the CDR3: TGCGCCAGCAGCTTTTTTGACAGCACCTACAATGAGCAGTTCTTC. Full variable domain (rest looked up from reference TRBV5-1 and TRBJ2-1): KAGVTQTPRYLIKTRGQQVTLSCSPISGHRSVSWYQQTPGQGLQFLFEYFSETQRNKGNFPGRFSGRQFSNSRSEMNVSTLELGDSALYLCASSFFDSTYNEQFFGPGTRLTVL.

V usage is TRBV7-2 and J usage is TRBJ2-1, with unresolved D. The CDR3 is made up of 14 amino acids. Germline values: CDR1 SGHTA, CDR2 FQGNSA. Trimming took off 2 bases at V and 5 bases at J, with 10 bases between the two ends. CDR3 amino acids: CASSLRLRNNEQFF. The CDR3 nucleotides are TGTGCCAGCAGCTTAAGACTTCGGAACAATGAGCAGTTCTTC.

The chain combines TRBV6-1 with TRBJ2-1; TRBD2 agrees at 10 bases. The V gene's germline CDR1 is MNHNS and CDR2 SASEGT. V was pared by 4 bases and J by 9 bases, with 18 bases of the junction left unmatched. The CDR3 has 18 residues. CDR3 DNA sequence: TGTGCCAGCAGTGTCCCCCACGGCGGAGCGGGGGGGCCGGGTGAGCAGTTCTTC. Translating it yields CASSVPHGGAGGPGEQFF.

V gene TRBV19 combines with J gene TRBJ2-7; D perhaps matches TRBD2 (5 bases). Germline CDR1 is LNHDA and CDR2 is SQIVND (reference sequence). Trimming left V 6 bases short and J 3 bases short, with 15 bases between. The CDR3 sequence is 14 residues long. For the CDR3, the DNA is TGTGCCAGTAGCCAAGCTAGCAGAATCTACGAGCAGTACTTC. It specifies CASSQASRIYEQYF.

Concerning this clone: The sample contains more than one DNA sequence encoding this CDR3. The chain has TRBV28 and TRBJ2-7; D not resolved. In germline, CDR1 is MDHEN, CDR2 SYDVKM. This CDR3 has 11 amino acids. Deletions cut 5 bases from V and 2 bases from J, with 4 bases between. Here the CDR3 DNA reads TGTGCCAGCAGTAGCACCTACGAGCAGTACTTC. This translates into CASSSTYEQYF.

The chain has TRBV19 and TRBJ2-6, with a tentative D call TRBD2 (5 bases). The V end was cut by 3 bases, the J end by 12 bases, with 15 bases between. Germline values: CDR1 LNHDA, CDR2 SQIVND (reference sequence). The CDR3 loop spans 14 amino acids. CDR3 region: CASSIERGIGVLTF. The CDR3 nucleotides read TGTGCCAGTAGTATTGAACGAGGGATCGGCGTCCTGACTTTC. Combining the CDR3 with reference TRBV19 and TRBJ2-6 gives the whole variable domain DGGITQSPKYLFRKEGQNVTLSCEQNLNHDAMYWYRQDPGQGLRLIYYSQIVNDFQKGDIAEGYSVSREKKESFPLTVTSAQKNPTAFYLCASSIERGIGVLTFGAGSRLTVL.

V is TRBV2 and J is TRBJ2-3; 8 nucleotides match TRBD1. V shed 6 bases and J 6 bases; nucleotides not matched to a gene: 8. CDR3 length equals 14 residues. The germline CDR1 and CDR2 sequences are SNHLY and FYNNEI. DNA of the CDR3: TGTGCCAGCAGAGTCCTCGGACAGGGCGATACGCAGTATTTT. Its protein product is CASRVLGQGDTQYF.

This clone was observed a single time. The V gene is TRBV4-2, the J gene TRBJ1-2; D gene ambiguous. This CDR3 is 15 amino acids long. The ends were cut back, 0 bases at V and 8 bases at J, with 16 bases in the middle. Germline V gene sequence: CDR1 LGHNA, CDR2 YNFKEQ. CDR3 amino acids: CASSQDLDGLGGYTF. The DNA for the CDR3 is TGTGCCAGCAGCCAAGATCTCGACGGCCTCGGGGGCTACACCTTC.

The V and J genes are TRBV18 and TRBJ2-5; D is possibly TRBD1 (5 bases). Germline CDR1 is KGHSH and CDR2 is LQKENI. V gave up 0 bases and J gave up 1 base, with 9 bases separating them. This CDR3 comprises 15 residues. For the CDR3, the DNA is TGTGCCAGCTCACCACCGAGCAGGGCCCAAGAGACCCAGTACTTC. Protein sequence: CASSPPSRAQETQYF.

CDR3 nucleotide sequence: TGTGCCAGCAGCAAGATTGGGGACAGGGCAATCCTTGGCTACACCTTC. This encodes CASSKIGDRAILGYTF. The chain recombines TRBV11-2 with TRBJ1-2; 9 nucleotides match TRBD1. The ends lost 5 bases at V and 7 bases at J; junction bases unmatched: 14. Germline V gene sequence: CDR1 SGHAT, CDR2 FQNNGV. The CDR3 has 16 amino acids.

About this clone itself: Different DNA sequences within this sample yield the same CDR3. The chain couples TRBV12-3 or TRBV12-4 to TRBJ2-7; D is unclear. The CDR3 sequence is 13 residues long. V dropped 6 bases and J dropped 4 bases, with 13 bases sitting between them. CDR3 loop: CASSPQAAYEQYF. The CDR3 bases are TGTGCCAGCAGCCCCCAGGCAGCTTACGAGCAGTACTTC.